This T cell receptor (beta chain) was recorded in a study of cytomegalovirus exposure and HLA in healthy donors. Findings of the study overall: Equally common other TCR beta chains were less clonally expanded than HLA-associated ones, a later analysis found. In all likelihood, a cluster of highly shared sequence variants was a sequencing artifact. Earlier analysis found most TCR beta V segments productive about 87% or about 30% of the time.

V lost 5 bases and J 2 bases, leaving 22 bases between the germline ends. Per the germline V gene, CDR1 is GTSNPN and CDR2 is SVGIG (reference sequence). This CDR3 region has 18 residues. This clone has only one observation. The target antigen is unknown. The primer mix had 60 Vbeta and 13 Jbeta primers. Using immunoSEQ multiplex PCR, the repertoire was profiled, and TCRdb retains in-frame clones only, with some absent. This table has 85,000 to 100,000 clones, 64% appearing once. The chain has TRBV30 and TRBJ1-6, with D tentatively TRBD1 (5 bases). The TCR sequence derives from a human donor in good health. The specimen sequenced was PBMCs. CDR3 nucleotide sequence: TGTGCCTGGTCGGCCCTCGGCGGGGGAGGGACCTATAATTCACCCCTCCACTTT. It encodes CAWSALGGGGTYNSPLHF.